One sample yielded the 3 T cell receptor beta chains listed below, sequenced in a study of T cells in Graves' hyperthyroidism and ophthalmopathy. There were TCR beta CDR3 regions amplified from RNA transcripts. The HTBI set primed first-round TCR CDR3 RT-PCR. Each CDR3 protein is one row after TCRdb ran MiXCR on the multiplex PCR reads. This table has a few hundred thousand distinct CDR3 sequences, roughly 25% appearing once. The material sequenced was blood. The receptors were gathered from a man aged 45-60 years with Graves' hyperthyroidism.

DNA for the CDR3: TGTGCCAGCAGCTTATACAGGGGTTATACCGGGGAGCTGTTTTTT. This sequence encodes CASSLYRGYTGELFF. The rearrangement links TRBV11-2 to TRBJ2-2, with 7 bases aligning to TRBD1. V gave up 2 bases and J gave up 5 bases; unmatched junction bases: 5. The V gene's germline CDR1 is SGHAT and CDR2 FQNNGV. The CDR3 length is 15 residues.

The V and J genes are TRBV5-4 and TRBJ2-7; D is unclear. CDR3 length: 14 residues. V gave up 4 bases and J gave up 0 bases, with 11 bases separating them. Germline CDR1 SGHNT, CDR2 YYREEE (reference sequence). Here the CDR3 DNA reads TGTGCCAGCAGCACACCGACTGCCTCCTACGAGCAGTACTTC. As protein: CASSTPTASYEQYF.

The rearrangement joins TRBV19 to TRBJ2-5, with 13 nucleotides matching TRBD2. CDR3 length: 17 residues. The V gene end was trimmed by 5 bases and the J gene end by 5 bases; junction bases not matched to a gene: 11. CDR1 is LNHDA and CDR2 is SQIVND in the germline V gene (reference sequence). The CDR3 reads CASSPGLAGEVDETQYF. CDR3 bases: TGTGCCAGTAGTCCCGGACTAGCGGGAGAGGTTGACGAGACCCAGTACTTC.